Listed below are T cell receptor beta chains from one sample, sequenced in a study of T cells after yellow fever vaccination. TCRdb re-called the 5' RACE reads through MiXCR, storing one row per CDR3 protein. The repertoire has just under 600,000 distinct CDR3 sequences, roughly 14% of them found once; the top ten carry 11% to 15%. Sequenced material: PBMCs, taken on the day of the yellow fever booster vaccination. The receptor set was obtained from a man aged 25 to 40 who received the YFV17D yellow fever vaccine. Each CDR3 is given with its conserved first and last residue. The order of the fields is J gene, D gene, clone size, V gene, CDR3 DNA, CDR3 protein. D genes are given only for firm matches. Clone size appears in some rows only: once, few, many, or a class for an expanded clone.

TRBJ2-4	NA	many	TRBV6-2/TRBV6-3	TGTGCCAGCAGTTTGGACAGACTAGCCAAAAACATTCAGTACTTC	CASSLDRLAKNIQYF
TRBJ2-7	NA	NA	TRBV29-1	TGCAGCGCCCACGGGGGCGGGGAGCAGTACTTC	CSAHGGGEQYF
TRBJ2-5	NA	NA	TRBV10-3	TGTGCCATCAGGCTGAGCCTACAAGAGACCCAGTACTTC	CAIRLSLQETQYF
TRBJ2-1	NA	few	TRBV21-1	TGTGCCATCGAAACCCCCATAATATCCTACAATGAGCAGTTCTTC	CAIETPIISYNEQFF
TRBJ1-4	NA	many	TRBV5-1	TGCGCCAGCAGCTTGGTGGCGGATGAAAAACTGTTTTTT	CASSLVADEKLFF
TRBJ2-7	TRBD2	NA	TRBV20-1	TGCAGTGCTCGGCTCGGGACTAGGGAAAACGAGCAGTACTTC	CSARLGTRENEQYF
TRBJ2-5	NA	NA	TRBV29-1	TGCAGCGCCTTATCGGGGCGTGAGACCCAGTACTTC	CSALSGRETQYF
TRBJ2-3	TRBD1	few	TRBV4-3	TGCGCCAGCAGCCAACAGGGGGCGGGGACAGATACGCAGTATTTT	CASSQQGAGTDTQYF
TRBJ2-3	NA	NA	TRBV5-1	TGCGCCAGCAGCCCACAGGGTGAAGCCCCTTGGGGATATTTT	CASSPQGEAPWGYF
TRBJ2-1	TRBD2	few	TRBV11-1	TGTGCCAGCAGCTTACCGCCCCGGCTAGCGGGAGGGCGCAATGAGCAGTTCTTC	CASSLPPRLAGGRNEQFF
TRBJ2-2	NA	few	TRBV6-6	TGTGCCAGCAGAGGCCGGGAGACCGGGGAGCTGTTTTTT	CASRGRETGELFF
TRBJ2-5	TRBD1	NA	TRBV20-1	TGCAGTGCACCACAGGGGAAAGAGACCCAGTACTTC	CSAPQGKETQYF
TRBJ2-1	NA	few	TRBV27	TGTGCCAGCAGTTTGAACAGATACAATGAGCAGTTCTTC	CASSLNRYNEQFF
TRBJ1-4	NA	NA	TRBV4-3	TGCGCCAGCAGCCAAGATTATGAGAAACTGTTTTTT	CASSQDYEKLFF
TRBJ2-2	NA	many	TRBV27	TGTGCCAGTCCCCCCAGAATTTTGTGCCCGAACACCGGGGAGCTGTTTTTT	CASPPRILCPNTGELFF
TRBJ2-4	NA	NA	TRBV20-1	TGCAGTGCTTCCCCGACAGCCAAAAACATTCAGTACTTC	CSASPTAKNIQYF
TRBJ2-3	NA	NA	TRBV19	TGTGCCAGTAGCCTATATGCTGACACAGATACGCAGTATTTT	CASSLYADTDTQYF
TRBJ1-1	NA	NA	TRBV7-9	TGTGCCAGCAACGACTGGGAGTACACTGAAGCTTTCTTT	CASNDWEYTEAFF
TRBJ2-7	TRBD1	NA	TRBV28	TGTGCCAGCAAACCGGGACAGGGGTCCTACGAGCAGTACTTC	CASKPGQGSYEQYF
TRBJ1-1	TRBD1	few	TRBV20-1	TGCAGTGCTAGGACCTTTTATTTGGGACAGCCAAAAGAAGCTTTCTTT	CSARTFYLGQPKEAFF
TRBJ2-7	TRBD2	few	TRBV7-2	TGTGCCAGCAGCTTAGAGGGGACTAGCGGAACCACGGCGGGGTACTTC	CASSLEGTSGTTAGYF
TRBJ2-5	TRBD2	NA	TRBV5-1	TGCGCCAGCAGCTTGCTAGCGGGAGGCATTCTGGAGACCCAGTACTTC	CASSLLAGGILETQYF
TRBJ2-5	NA	few	TRBV7-2	TGTGCCAGCAGCTTAGCGGGCCTAAGCCAAGAGACCCAGTACTTC	CASSLAGLSQETQYF